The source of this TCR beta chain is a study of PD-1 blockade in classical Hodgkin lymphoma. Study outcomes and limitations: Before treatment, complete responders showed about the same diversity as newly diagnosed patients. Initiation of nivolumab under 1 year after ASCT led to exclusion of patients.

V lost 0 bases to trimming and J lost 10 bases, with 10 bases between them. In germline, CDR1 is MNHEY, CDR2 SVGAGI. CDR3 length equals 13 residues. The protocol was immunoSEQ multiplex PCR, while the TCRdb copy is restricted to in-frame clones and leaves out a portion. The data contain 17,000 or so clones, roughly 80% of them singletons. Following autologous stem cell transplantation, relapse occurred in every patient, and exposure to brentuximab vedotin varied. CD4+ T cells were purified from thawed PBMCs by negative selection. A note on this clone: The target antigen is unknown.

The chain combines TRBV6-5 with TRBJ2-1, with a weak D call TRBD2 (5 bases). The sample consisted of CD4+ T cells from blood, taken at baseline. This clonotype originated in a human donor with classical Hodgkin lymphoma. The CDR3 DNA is TGTGCCAGCAGTTACTCACGGGGTTGGGAGCAGTTCTTC. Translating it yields CASSYSRGWEQFF.